This T cell receptor (beta chain) was found in a study of cytomegalovirus exposure and HLA in healthy donors. Study-wide findings and caveats: As a later analysis revealed, most CMV-associated TCR beta chains appeared HLA-restricted. HLA-A and HLA-B allele assignments for most subjects were reportedly predicted accurately using TCR beta sequences. Altogether, 150 or so TCR beta chains were recorded as cytomegalovirus-associated.

The germline gives CDR1 MDHEN, CDR2 SYDVKM. With 7 bases clipped from V and 11 bases from J, the junction kept 11 bases outside the gene matches. The CDR3 is made up of 13 amino acids. Vbeta (60) and Jbeta (13) primers were used in the PCR. Profiling relied on immunoSEQ multiplex PCR, and the TCRdb table lists in-frame clones only, not all of them. The sample shows fewer than 150,000 clones, 70% to 80% of them seen only once. On this clone itself: The antigen remains unidentified.

The sample taken for sequencing was PBMCs. This receptor was obtained from a man aged 50 to 60 in good health and CMV-seropositive. This chain connects TRBV28 to TRBJ1-5; 7 bases are a match to TRBD1. In DNA form, the CDR3 reads TGTGCCAGCATCCACCGGGACAGTTTGACCCAGCATTTT. The encoded protein is CASIHRDSLTQHF.